This T cell receptor (beta chain) comes out of a study of T cells in Graves' hyperthyroidism and ophthalmopathy. Overall study context: At the time of initial diagnosis and before any treatment, peripheral blood was collected.

Trimming pared 2 bases from V and 11 bases from J, leaving 15 bases between. The CDR3 has 13 residues. In germline, CDR1 is SGHAT, CDR2 FQNNGV. TCR beta CDR3 region amplification was performed from RNA transcripts. HTBI primers drove first-round RT-PCR of the TCR CDR3. Each CDR3 protein is one row after TCRdb ran MiXCR on the multiplex PCR reads. The sample lists 700,000 or so distinct CDR3 sequences; around 15% were seen once. Many counts were recorded for this clonotype. V is TRBV11-2 and J is TRBJ1-1; the D gene is possibly TRBD1 (5 bases). The sequenced sample consisted of blood. This receptor was taken from a young man with Graves' hyperthyroidism. This chain's CDR3 is CASSLRAGTVAFF. CDR3 sequence (DNA): TGTGCCAGCAGCTTAAGGGCTGGGACGGTGGCTTTCTTT.